The rows below give T cell receptor beta chains drawn from one sample of a study of blood T cell repertoires in COVID-19. Repertoires were generated with immunoSEQ multiplex PCR, while TCRdb's copy carries only in-frame clones and drops some. The data contain about 55,000 clones, 75% to 90% of them singletons. Material: peripheral blood. Source of these receptors: a woman aged 55-69 years with acute or convalescent COVID-19. The CDR3 runs from the conserved cysteine through the conserved F or W. The order of the fields is CDR3 length, D gene, J gene, V gene, CDR3 protein, CDR3 DNA. A D gene is named only where the DNA matches it firmly.

>14|-|TRBJ1-1|TRBV19
CASSPAGVGAEAFF
TGTGCCAGTAGTCCAGCAGGGGTTGGCGCTGAAGCTTTCTTT
>15|TRBD2|TRBJ2-1|TRBV24-1
CATSEGTSGYNEQFF
TGTGCCACCAGTGAAGGGACTAGCGGCTACAATGAGCAGTTCTTC
>15|TRBD2|TRBJ2-7|TRBV5-1
CASSLEEGGPYEQYF
TGCGCCAGCAGCTTGGAGGAGGGAGGGCCGTACGAGCAGTACTTC
>15|TRBD1|TRBJ1-4|TRBV7-2
CASSNTDRAGKKLFF
TGTGCCAGCAGTAACACGGACAGGGCCGGAAAAAAACTGTTTTTT
>14|-|TRBJ2-7|TRBV7-9
CASSDLRGLYEQYF
TGTGCCAGCAGCGACCTAAGGGGGTTATACGAGCAGTACTTC
>17|TRBD2|TRBJ2-7|TRBV11-2
CASSLGRGLASPYEQYF
TGTGCCAGCAGCTTAGGTCGAGGACTAGCTAGTCCCTACGAGCAGTACTTC
>12|-|TRBJ1-2|TRBV30
CAWNKGPGGYTF
TGTGCCTGGAATAAGGGGCCCGGTGGCTACACCTTC
>15|TRBD1|TRBJ1-2|TRBV11-2
CASSLMAGTGEGYTF
TGTGCCAGCAGCTTAATGGCCGGGACAGGGGAAGGCTACACCTTC
>13|-|TRBJ1-2|TRBV19
CASRDSHVYGYTF
TGTGCCAGTAGGGACTCCCATGTCTATGGCTACACCTTC
>15|TRBD1|TRBJ1-4|TRBV27
CASSLTGTGWEKLFF
TGTGCCAGCAGTTTAACCGGGACAGGGTGGGAAAAACTGTTTTTT
>12|-|TRBJ1-2|TRBV29-1
CSVEVSAGGYTF
TGCAGCGTTGAAGTAAGTGCGGGAGGCTACACCTTC
>13|TRBD1|TRBJ2-3|TRBV6-5
CASSYTGADTQYF
TGTGCCAGCAGTTACACAGGGGCAGATACGCAGTATTTT